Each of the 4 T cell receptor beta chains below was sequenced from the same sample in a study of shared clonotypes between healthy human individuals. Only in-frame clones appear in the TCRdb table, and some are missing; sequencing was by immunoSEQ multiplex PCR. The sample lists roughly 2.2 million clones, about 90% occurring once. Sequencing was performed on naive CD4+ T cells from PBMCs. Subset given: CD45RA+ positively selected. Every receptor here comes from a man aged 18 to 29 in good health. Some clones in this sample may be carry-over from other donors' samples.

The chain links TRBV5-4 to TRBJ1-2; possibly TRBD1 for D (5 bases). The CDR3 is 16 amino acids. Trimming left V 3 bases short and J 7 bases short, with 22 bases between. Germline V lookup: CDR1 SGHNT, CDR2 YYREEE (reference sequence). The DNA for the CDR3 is TGTGCCAGCAGCTCCGGGACGCCGCAGCTCACGAGTGGCTACACCTTC. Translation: CASSSGTPQLTSGYTF.

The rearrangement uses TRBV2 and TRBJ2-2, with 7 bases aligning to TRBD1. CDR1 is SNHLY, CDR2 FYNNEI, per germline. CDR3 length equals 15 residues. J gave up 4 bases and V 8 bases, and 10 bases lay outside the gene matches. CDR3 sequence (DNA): TGTGCCAGCGGCCGGACAGGCCGTGGCACCGGGGAGCTGTTTTTT. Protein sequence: CASGRTGRGTGELFF.

Written as DNA, the CDR3 is TGTGCCAGCAGCTTTGGGAGCAGGGGAGATGTCGAGCAGTTCTTC. This sequence encodes CASSFGSRGDVEQFF. The genes are TRBV7-2 and TRBJ2-1, with D possibly TRBD1 on 6 matching bases. From germline, CDR1 is SGHTA and CDR2 FQGNSA. Trimming stripped 3 bases from V and 10 bases from J, with 19 bases between. This CDR3 region has 15 residues. The full variable domain, with the rest looked up from reference TRBV7-2 and TRBJ2-1, is GAGVSQSPSNKVTEKGKDVELRCDPISGHTALYWYRQSLGQGLEFLIYFQGNSAPDKSGLPSDRFSAERTGGSVSTLTIQRTQQEDSAVYLCASSFGSRGDVEQFFGPGTRLTVL.

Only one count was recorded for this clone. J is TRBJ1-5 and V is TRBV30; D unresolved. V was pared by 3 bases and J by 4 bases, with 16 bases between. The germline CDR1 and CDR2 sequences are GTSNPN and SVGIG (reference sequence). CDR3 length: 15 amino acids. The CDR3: CAWRSAGPTNQPQHF. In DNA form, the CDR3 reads TGTGCCTGGAGGTCCGCGGGCCCCACAAATCAGCCCCAGCATTTT. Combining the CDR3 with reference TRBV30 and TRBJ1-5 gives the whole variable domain SQTIHQWPATLVQPVGSPLSLECTVEGTSNPNLYWYRQAAGRGLQLLFYSVGIGQISSEVPQNLSASRPQDRQFILSSKKLLLSDSGFYLCAWRSAGPTNQPQHFGDGTRLSIL.